This TCR beta chain was obtained from a study of cytomegalovirus exposure and HLA in healthy donors. Study-wide results and limits: The study put 150 to 200 TCR beta chains on its list as cytomegalovirus-associated. Most observed TCR sequences were rare, whereas some public TCRs were detected in many donors.

The sample holds one count of this clone. Its cognate antigen is unknown. Assay used: immunoSEQ multiplex PCR; TCRdb lists only in-frame clones, some missing. The sample records hundreds of thousands of clones, about nine tenths being singletons. V dropped 5 bases and J dropped 4; count of bases not matched to a gene: 9. The CDR3 contains 15 residues. Germline CDR1 SGHTA, CDR2 FQGTGA. The clonotype comes from a woman between 18 and 29 years old in good health and CMV-seronegative. The genes are TRBV7-3 and TRBJ1-2; 8 bases are a match to TRBD1. Sequenced sample: PBMCs. The CDR3 reads CASSPTGGETYGYTF. CDR3 coding DNA: TGTGCCAGCAGCCCCACAGGGGGGGAAACCTATGGCTACACCTTC.